This T cell receptor (beta chain) was profiled in a study of PD-L1 blockade in urothelial cancer. Study-level points and caveats: Below-median pretreatment blood TCR clonality predicted better survival.

Looked up from germline, CDR1 is LNHDA and CDR2 is SQIVND (reference sequence). V gave up 7 bases and J gave up 4 bases, with 11 bases separating them. The CDR3 is made up of 13 amino acids. The time point was: peripheral blood 6 weeks after treatment start. Spiking each PCR with synthetic TCR analog templates was performed. The assay was immunoSEQ multiplex PCR, and TCRdb's table has in-frame clones only and misses some. The sample lists 100,000 to 150,000 clones, roughly 82% occurring once. This clone was detected once. Antigen specificity is unknown. The chain links TRBV19 to TRBJ2-1; weak D call: TRBD1 (5 bases). The specimen comprised PBMCs, sampled around atezolizumab (anti-PD-L1) treatment. The sequence was collected from a man aged 50 to 59 with urothelial cancer. CDR3 DNA: TGTGCCAGTAATCTAGGGGTATACAATGAGCAGTTCTTC. Amino acids: CASNLGVYNEQFF. The full variable domain, with the rest looked up from reference TRBV19 and TRBJ2-1, is DGGITQSPKYLFRKEGQNVTLSCEQNLNHDAMYWYRQDPGQGLRLIYYSQIVNDFQKGDIAEGYSVSREKKESFPLTVTSAQKNPTAFYLCASNLGVYNEQFFGPGTRLTVL.